The rows below give T cell receptor beta chains drawn from one sample of a study of blood T cell repertoires in COVID-19. Some clones are missing from TCRdb's copy, which holds only in-frame ones; the method was immunoSEQ multiplex PCR. The sample lists around 290,000 clones, roughly 90% occurring once. Material for sequencing was peripheral blood. These receptors came from a man aged 35 to 55 with acute or convalescent COVID-19. CDR3s include the opening cysteine and the closing phenylalanine or tryptophan. A D gene is named only where the DNA matches it firmly. Where a row states a size, it is once, few, many or the class of an expanded clone; other rows omit it.

d_gene: TRBD1; j_gene: TRBJ1-2; abundance: once; v_gene: TRBV7-2; CDR3nt: TGTGCCAGCAGCCCTAGACAGGGTCTACATGGCTACACCTTC; CDR3aa: CASSPRQGLHGYTF
d_gene: .; j_gene: TRBJ2-7; abundance: .; v_gene: TRBV5-4; CDR3nt: TGTGCCAGCAGATCTCGCTACTCCTACGAGCAGTACTTC; CDR3aa: CASRSRYSYEQYF
d_gene: .; j_gene: TRBJ1-4; abundance: .; v_gene: TRBV5-1; CDR3nt: TGCGCCAGCAGCCTGAGGCGGGGAAGAGATGAAAAACTGTTTTTT; CDR3aa: CASSLRRGRDEKLFF
d_gene: .; j_gene: TRBJ1-4; abundance: .; v_gene: TRBV19; CDR3nt: TGTGCCAGTAGTATATCCAGGGCATCGGTTAATGAAAAACTGTTTTTT; CDR3aa: CASSISRASVNEKLFF
d_gene: .; j_gene: TRBJ1-6; abundance: .; v_gene: TRBV4-2; CDR3nt: TGTGCCAGCAGCCATGCCGGGATACACGCGTATAATTCACCCCTCCACTTT; CDR3aa: CASSHAGIHAYNSPLHF
d_gene: .; j_gene: TRBJ2-3; abundance: .; v_gene: TRBV4-2; CDR3nt: TGTGCCAGCAGCCAAGATAAGGGGTGGTTAGCCCGGAGGTATTTT; CDR3aa: CASSQDKGWLARRYF
d_gene: .; j_gene: TRBJ2-2; abundance: once; v_gene: TRBV11-3; CDR3nt: TGTGCCAGCAGCTTAGTGTCGATCGGCAGGGCGAACACCGGGGAGCTGTTTTTT; CDR3aa: CASSLVSIGRANTGELFF
d_gene: TRBD1; j_gene: TRBJ2-3; abundance: .; v_gene: TRBV25-1; CDR3nt: TGTGCCAGCAGTGATAGGACAGGGCACAGAGGAGATACGCAGTATTTT; CDR3aa: CASSDRTGHRGDTQYF
d_gene: TRBD1; j_gene: TRBJ2-1; abundance: .; v_gene: TRBV6-5; CDR3nt: TGTGCCAGCAGTTACCTGGGACAGAGCAACAATGAGCAGTTCTTC; CDR3aa: CASSYLGQSNNEQFF
d_gene: .; j_gene: TRBJ2-3; abundance: .; v_gene: TRBV6-1; CDR3nt: TGTGCCAGCAGTTTCAGGGGAGAGACAGATACGCAGTATTTT; CDR3aa: CASSFRGETDTQYF
d_gene: .; j_gene: TRBJ1-1; abundance: once; v_gene: TRBV6-5; CDR3nt: TGTGCCAGCAGCTACTCGCCAGGTTTAAGCACTGAAGCTTTCTTT; CDR3aa: CASSYSPGLSTEAFF
d_gene: TRBD1; j_gene: TRBJ1-1; abundance: .; v_gene: TRBV6-1; CDR3nt: TGTGCCAGCAGTGATCGGACAGGATTGAACACTGAAGCTTTCTTT; CDR3aa: CASSDRTGLNTEAFF
d_gene: .; j_gene: TRBJ2-3; abundance: .; v_gene: TRBV24-1; CDR3nt: TGTGCCACCAGTAGGGGAGATACGCAGTATTTT; CDR3aa: CATSRGDTQYF
d_gene: TRBD1; j_gene: TRBJ1-5; abundance: .; v_gene: TRBV27; CDR3nt: TGTGCCAGCAGTTTAGGGGCAGGGGGAAATCAGCCCCAGCATTTT; CDR3aa: CASSLGAGGNQPQHF
d_gene: .; j_gene: TRBJ1-1; abundance: .; v_gene: TRBV5-6; CDR3nt: TGTGCCAGCAGCTGGGGGGATTTGGGGATGTACACTGAAGCTTTCTTT; CDR3aa: CASSWGDLGMYTEAFF
d_gene: TRBD1; j_gene: TRBJ2-2; abundance: .; v_gene: TRBV4-2; CDR3nt: TGTGCCAGCCAGGACAGGGCAAACACCGGGGAGCTGTTTTTT; CDR3aa: CASQDRANTGELFF
d_gene: TRBD1; j_gene: TRBJ2-7; abundance: .; v_gene: TRBV30; CDR3nt: TGTGCCTGGAGCCCTACCCTGAGGACAGGGGGCGAGCAGTACTTC; CDR3aa: CAWSPTLRTGGEQYF
d_gene: .; j_gene: TRBJ1-5; abundance: .; v_gene: TRBV19; CDR3nt: TGTGCCAGTAGGCCTAGTGCGCTAAGCCATCAGCCCCAGCATTTT; CDR3aa: CASRPSALSHQPQHF
d_gene: TRBD2; j_gene: TRBJ2-4; abundance: .; v_gene: TRBV13; CDR3nt: TGTGCCACCAGTAGCGGGGGAACCAAAAACATTCAGTACTTC; CDR3aa: CATSSGGTKNIQYF
d_gene: TRBD1; j_gene: TRBJ2-1; abundance: .; v_gene: TRBV4-2; CDR3nt: TGTGCCAGCAGCCCGGATGGGACAGGGGTTGAAAATGAGCAGTTCTTC; CDR3aa: CASSPDGTGVENEQFF
d_gene: .; j_gene: TRBJ1-2; abundance: .; v_gene: TRBV14; CDR3nt: TGTGCCAGCAGTCGCGACTTTAATAACTATGGCTACACCTTC; CDR3aa: CASSRDFNNYGYTF
d_gene: .; j_gene: TRBJ2-7; abundance: once; v_gene: TRBV6-5; CDR3nt: TGTGCCAGCAGGGAGAGGGCCCTCTACGAGCAGTACTTC; CDR3aa: CASRERALYEQYF
d_gene: TRBD1; j_gene: TRBJ2-7; abundance: .; v_gene: TRBV10-3; CDR3nt: TGTGCCATCAGTGGGACAGGAGCCTACGAGCAGTACTTC; CDR3aa: CAISGTGAYEQYF